This is a list of T cell receptor beta chains from one sample in a study of T cells in Graves' hyperthyroidism and ophthalmopathy. MiXCR, applied by TCRdb to the multiplex PCR reads, yields one record per CDR3 protein. The sample carries 550,000 to 600,000 distinct CDR3 sequences, 12% to 15% recorded once. Sequencing used blood. These receptors were collected from a woman aged 18 to 35 with Graves' ophthalmopathy. Both conserved end residues are part of each CDR3. D genes are given only for firm matches. Only some rows state a clone size, as once, few, many or a class for expanded clones.

TRBV6-1,TRBD1,TRBJ1-1,many,CASTQGATNTEAFF,TGTGCCAGCACCCAGGGGGCGACGAACACTGAAGCTTTCTTT
TRBV18,.,TRBJ2-1,many,CASSPRLGTLGEQFF,TGTGCCAGCTCACCTCGACTAGGGACTTTGGGAGAGCAGTTCTTC
TRBV20-1,.,TRBJ1-1,many,CSAESPDGYTEAFF,TGCAGTGCCGAAAGCCCCGACGGCTACACTGAAGCTTTCTTT
TRBV30,.,TRBJ1-2,many,CAWSGGAGTNYGYTF,TGTGCCTGGAGTGGAGGGGCAGGAACAAACTATGGCTACACCTTC
TRBV9,.,TRBJ2-1,few,CASSVVGRGPYNEQFF,TGTGCCAGCAGCGTAGTGGGGCGGGGACCCTACAATGAGCAGTTCTTC
TRBV5-5,TRBD1,TRBJ2-1,.,CASSSGLGTGFLNEQFF,TGTGCCAGCAGCTCGGGCCTTGGGACAGGGTTTCTCAATGAGCAGTTCTTC
TRBV7-3,.,TRBJ2-1,many,CASSPTPRDEQFF,TGTGCCAGCAGCCCTACCCCTAGGGATGAGCAGTTCTTC
TRBV19,TRBD1,TRBJ2-2,.,CASSRTGGAAGELFF,TGTGCCAGTAGTAGAACAGGGGGCGCAGCCGGGGAGCTGTTTTTT
TRBV3-1,TRBD2,TRBJ2-1,many,CASSQYGGDEQFF,TGTGCCAGCAGCCAATACGGGGGGGATGAGCAGTTCTTC
TRBV12-5,.,TRBJ2-4,.,CASGLVLGSQANIQYF,TGTGCTAGTGGTTTGGTACTGGGAAGTCAAGCGAACATTCAGTACTTC
TRBV6-9,TRBD1,TRBJ1-4,.,CASSYKGATEKLFF,TGTGCCAGCAGTTACAAGGGGGCAACGGAAAAACTGTTTTTT
TRBV4-2,TRBD1,TRBJ2-7,.,CASSQEPSGQGVYEQYF,TGTGCCAGCAGCCAAGAACCCTCGGGACAGGGGGTATACGAGCAGTACTTC
TRBV6-5,.,TRBJ1-6,.,CASSYWDDSNSPLHF,TGTGCCAGCAGTTACTGGGACGATTCTAATTCACCCCTCCACTTT
TRBV20-1,.,TRBJ2-1,few,CSANRVGMSYNEQFF,TGCAGTGCTAATAGGGTCGGGATGTCCTACAATGAGCAGTTCTTC
TRBV5-6,.,TRBJ1-1,few,CVSTTDRRNTEAFF,TGTGTCAGCACCACGGACAGAAGGAACACTGAAGCTTTCTTT
TRBV9,TRBD2,TRBJ2-7,many,CASSVGLAGTEQYF,TGTGCCAGCAGCGTAGGACTAGCGGGAACCGAGCAGTACTTC
TRBV6-2/TRBV6-3,.,TRBJ1-2,many,CASRDPDVYGYTF,TGTGCCAGCAGGGACCCCGACGTCTATGGCTACACCTTC
TRBV5-1,TRBD1,TRBJ2-5,.,CASSFGGRGTGDGETQYF,TGTGCCAGCAGCTTCGGAGGTCGCGGGACAGGGGACGGAGAGACCCAGTACTTC
TRBV2,.,TRBJ2-1,few,CASSEGRFNEQFF,TGTGCCAGCAGTGAAGGTAGATTCAATGAGCAGTTCTTC
TRBV5-1,.,TRBJ1-2,many,CASSLGAEGSYGYTF,TGCGCCAGCAGCTTGGGGGCGGAGGGCAGCTATGGCTACACCTTC
TRBV6-1,TRBD1,TRBJ1-4,many,CASREPGQGWEKLFF,TGTGCCAGCAGAGAGCCGGGACAGGGCTGGGAAAAACTGTTTTTT
TRBV7-9,.,TRBJ1-2,few,CASSQTRDYTF,TGTGCCAGCAGCCAGACCAGGGACTACACCTTC
TRBV6-2/TRBV6-3,.,TRBJ2-3,many,CASSALTDTQYF,TGTGCCAGCAGTGCCCTGACAGATACGCAGTATTTT
TRBV29-1,TRBD2,TRBJ2-3,.,CSVGERTSGTADTQYF,TGCAGCGTTGGGGAGAGGACTAGCGGGACCGCAGATACGCAGTATTTT
TRBV18,.,TRBJ2-6,.,CASSPLVISGANVLTF,TGTGCCAGCTCACCACTAGTTATCTCTGGGGCCAACGTCCTGACTTTC
TRBV7-9,.,TRBJ1-1,many,CASSLAEVTEAFF,TGTGCCAGCAGCTTGGCAGAGGTTACTGAAGCTTTCTTT
TRBV12-3/TRBV12-4,.,TRBJ1-1,many,CASSLGWVTEAFF,TGTGCCAGCAGTTTAGGGTGGGTTACTGAAGCTTTCTTT
TRBV28,TRBD1,TRBJ1-4,.,CASSVHLLDRDREGLNEKLFF,TGTGCCAGCAGTGTCCACCTTCTAGACCGGGACAGGGAGGGCCTTAATGAAAAACTGTTTTTT